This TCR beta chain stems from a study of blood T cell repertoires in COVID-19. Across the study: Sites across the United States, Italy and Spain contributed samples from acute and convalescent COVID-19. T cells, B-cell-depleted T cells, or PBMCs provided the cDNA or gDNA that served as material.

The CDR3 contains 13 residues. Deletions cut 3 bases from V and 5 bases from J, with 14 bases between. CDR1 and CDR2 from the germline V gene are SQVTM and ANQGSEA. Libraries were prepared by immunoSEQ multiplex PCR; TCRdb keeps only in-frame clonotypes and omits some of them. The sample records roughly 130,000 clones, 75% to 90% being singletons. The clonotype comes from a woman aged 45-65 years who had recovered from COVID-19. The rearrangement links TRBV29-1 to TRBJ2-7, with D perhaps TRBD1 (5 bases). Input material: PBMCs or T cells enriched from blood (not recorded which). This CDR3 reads CSVDSPGKHEQYF. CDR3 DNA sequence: TGCAGCGTTGACTCCCCAGGGAAGCACGAGCAGTACTTC.